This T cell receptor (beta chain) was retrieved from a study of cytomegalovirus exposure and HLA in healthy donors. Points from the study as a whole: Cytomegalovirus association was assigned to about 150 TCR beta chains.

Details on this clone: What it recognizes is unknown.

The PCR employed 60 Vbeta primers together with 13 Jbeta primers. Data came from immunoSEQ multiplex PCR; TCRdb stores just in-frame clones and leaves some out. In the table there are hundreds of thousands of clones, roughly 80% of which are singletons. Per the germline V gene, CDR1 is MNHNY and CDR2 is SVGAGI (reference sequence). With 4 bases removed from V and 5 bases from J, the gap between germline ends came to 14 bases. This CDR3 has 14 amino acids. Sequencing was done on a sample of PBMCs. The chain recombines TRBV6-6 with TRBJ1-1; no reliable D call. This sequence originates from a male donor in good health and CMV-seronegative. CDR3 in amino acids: CASSSAGYGTEAFF. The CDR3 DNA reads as TGTGCCAGCAGTTCTGCCGGGTATGGGACTGAAGCTTTCTTT.